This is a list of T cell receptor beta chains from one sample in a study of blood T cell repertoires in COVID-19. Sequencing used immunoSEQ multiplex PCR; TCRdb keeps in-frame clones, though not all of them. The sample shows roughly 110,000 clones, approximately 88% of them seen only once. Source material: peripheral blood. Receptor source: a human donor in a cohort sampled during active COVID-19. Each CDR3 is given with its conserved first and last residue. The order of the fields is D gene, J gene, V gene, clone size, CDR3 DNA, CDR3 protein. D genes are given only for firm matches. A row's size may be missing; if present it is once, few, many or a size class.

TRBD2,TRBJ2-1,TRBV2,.,TGTGCCAGCAGGGGGCTAGCGGACTACAATGAGCAGTTCTTC,CASRGLADYNEQFF
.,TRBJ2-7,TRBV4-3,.,TGCGCCAGCAGCCCGAGACTAGGGTACGAGCAGTACTTC,CASSPRLGYEQYF
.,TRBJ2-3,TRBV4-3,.,TGCGCCAGCAGCCAACTATTATCCCCTTTGAGTGGGCAGTATTTT,CASSQLLSPLSGQYF
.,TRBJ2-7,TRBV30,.,TGTGCCTGGAGTGCCAGGGGAGACGAGCAGTACTTC,CAWSARGDEQYF
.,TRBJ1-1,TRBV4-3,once,TGCGCCAGCAGCCAAGAGGGGGCTGACACTGAAGCTTTCTTT,CASSQEGADTEAFF
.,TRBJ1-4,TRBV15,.,TGTGCCACCAGCCTTGGACAGTTTGATTTTTCAACTAATGAAAAACTGTTTTTT,CATSLGQFDFSTNEKLFF
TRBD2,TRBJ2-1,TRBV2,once,TGTGCCAGCAGTCGCGGGGGGACTAGCGGGAGGAATGAGCAGTTCTTC,CASSRGGTSGRNEQFF
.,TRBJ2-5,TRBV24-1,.,TGTGCCACCAGTGATGCAGGAACTAGCCCGCTTGGAGAGACCCAGTACTTC,CATSDAGTSPLGETQYF
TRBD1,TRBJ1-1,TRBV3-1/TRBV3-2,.,TGTGCCAGCAGCCAAGGACAGGGAGGAACTGAAGCTTTCTTT,CASSQGQGGTEAFF
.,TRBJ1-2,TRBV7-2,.,TGTGCCAGCAGCCCCGGGGGAGGGGGGTACTATGGCTACACCTTC,CASSPGGGGYYGYTF
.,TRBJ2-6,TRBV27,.,TGTGCCAGCAGTTTGAGGGGGGGGGCCAACGTCCTGACTTTC,CASSLRGGANVLTF
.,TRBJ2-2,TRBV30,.,TGTGCCTGGATCACGACCCAGGGACTCAGCACCGGGGAGCTGTTTTTT,CAWITTQGLSTGELFF
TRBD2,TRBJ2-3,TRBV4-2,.,TGTGCCAGCAGCCAAGATCATTTTAGCGGGAGGGGGAGCGCAGATACGCAGTATTTT,CASSQDHFSGRGSADTQYF
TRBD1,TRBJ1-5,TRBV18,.,TGTGCCAGCCGGCCGGGACAGGGGCTATATAGCAATCAGCCCCAGCATTTT,CASRPGQGLYSNQPQHF
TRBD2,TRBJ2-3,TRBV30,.,TGTGCCTGGACGCCAAAAACGGGACTAGCGGGAGGGACAGATACGCAGTATTTT,CAWTPKTGLAGGTDTQYF
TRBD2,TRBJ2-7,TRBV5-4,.,TGTGCCAGCAGCGCACCGGGACTAGCGGTTTACGAGCAGTACTTC,CASSAPGLAVYEQYF
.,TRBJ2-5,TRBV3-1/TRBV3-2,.,TGTGCCAGCAGCCAAGATCTGAGGTGGACCCAGTACTTC,CASSQDLRWTQYF
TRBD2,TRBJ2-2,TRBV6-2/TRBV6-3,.,TGTGCCAGCAGTTTCGCGGGAGACACCGGGGAGCTGTTTTTT,CASSFAGDTGELFF
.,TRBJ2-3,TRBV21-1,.,TGTGCCAGCAGCTTCGAAGTGGGTAGCGAGAATAGCACAGATACGCAGTATTTT,CASSFEVGSENSTDTQYF
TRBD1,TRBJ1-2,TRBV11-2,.,TGTGCCAGCCAAGATACAGGGGCTAACTATGGCTACACCTTC,CASQDTGANYGYTF
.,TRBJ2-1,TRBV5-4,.,TGTGCCAGCAGCTTGAGAAGTAAGGAGGCGGTGGGAGGTGAGCAGTTCTTC,CASSLRSKEAVGGEQFF
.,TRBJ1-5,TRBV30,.,TGTGCCTGGAGTGTACAGAACAATCAGCCCCAGCATTTT,CAWSVQNNQPQHF
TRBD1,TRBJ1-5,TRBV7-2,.,TGTGCCAGCAGCACCGGGACAGGGGACCAGCCCCAGCATTTT,CASSTGTGDQPQHF
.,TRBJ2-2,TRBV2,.,TGTGCCAGCAGTGAAGCGGGGGCCCTCTTGAACACCGGGGAGCTGTTTTTT,CASSEAGALLNTGELFF
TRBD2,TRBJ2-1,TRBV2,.,TGTGCCAGCAGCCGACTAGCGGGAGGATACAATGAGCAGTTCTTC,CASSRLAGGYNEQFF
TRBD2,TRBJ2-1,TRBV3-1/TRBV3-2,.,TGTGCCAGCAGCGCCTGGACTAGCGGGTCCCACAATGAGCAGTTCTTC,CASSAWTSGSHNEQFF
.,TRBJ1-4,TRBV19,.,TGTGCCAGTAGGAGGGACACTCTCGAAAAACTGTTTTTT,CASRRDTLEKLFF
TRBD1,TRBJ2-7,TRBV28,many,TGTGCCAGCAGTTCGGGACAGGCGACCTACGAGCAGTACTTC,CASSSGQATYEQYF
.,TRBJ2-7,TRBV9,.,TGTGCCAGCAGCGTAGATCAGGGTAGGGAGCAGTACTTC,CASSVDQGREQYF
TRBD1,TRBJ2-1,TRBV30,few,TGTGCCTGGAGTGAGGGACAGTGGGGCGATGAGCAGTTCTTC,CAWSEGQWGDEQFF
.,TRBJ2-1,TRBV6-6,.,TGTGCCAGCAGTCCAGGGACAGAGCAGTTCTTC,CASSPGTEQFF
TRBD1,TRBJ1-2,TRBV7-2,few,TGTGCCAGCAGCTCCCCGGGACAGGGGGCCGGTGGCTACACCTTC,CASSSPGQGAGGYTF
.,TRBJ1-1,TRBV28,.,TGTGCCAGCAGAACACAGACGATGAACACTGAAGCTTTCTTT,CASRTQTMNTEAFF